This T cell receptor (beta chain) was recorded in a study of T cells in Graves' hyperthyroidism and ophthalmopathy. Orbital computed tomography and thyroid ultrasound, together with serum TRAb and thyroxine and clinical symptoms, were used for diagnoses. This clonotype was seen more than once but under ten times. The antigen is unknown. Overall study findings and caveats: Most expanded thyroid clonotypes above 0.001 also appeared in blood.

Authors of the study amplified TCR beta CDR3 regions from RNA transcripts. RT-PCR in the first round (using the HTBI primer set) targeted the TCR CDR3. Each CDR3 protein is one row after TCRdb ran MiXCR on the multiplex PCR reads. The profile covers more than 550,000 distinct CDR3 sequences, with roughly a sixth appearing a single time and 16% taken by the ten largest. The specimen was blood. This receptor was obtained from a woman aged 45-59 years with Graves' hyperthyroidism that later progressed to Graves' ophthalmopathy.

This CDR3 is CSARWASNQPQHF. The CDR3 region has the DNA TGCAGTGCTAGGTGGGCTAGCAATCAGCCCCAGCATTTT. The genes are TRBV20-1 and TRBJ1-5; D unresolved. Germline V gene sequence: CDR1 DFQATT, CDR2 SNEGSKA (reference sequence). This CDR3 region has 13 residues. V was shortened by 3 bases and J by 0 bases, with 6 bases between the two germline ends.